This T cell receptor beta chain was observed in a study of T cells in Graves' hyperthyroidism and ophthalmopathy. Whole-study context: The initial diagnosis was the point when peripheral blood was collected, ahead of any treatment. General study findings and limits: Ophthalmopathy, which appeared later, was predicted by the model a median 6.5 months before onset. Within blood appeared most thyroid clonotypes that had expanded above 0.001.

J gave up 0 bases and V 3 bases, and 9 bases lay outside the gene matches. The CDR3 has 17 amino acids. CDR1 is SEHNR, CDR2 FQNEAQ, per germline (reference sequence). Fresh peripheral blood, about 9.9 ml, yielded the PBMCs. Points on this clonotype: No antigen is known for it.

Amplification targeted TCR beta CDR3 regions from RNA transcripts. HTBI primers were employed in a first-round RT-PCR of the TCR CDR3. Each CDR3 protein is one row after TCRdb ran MiXCR on the multiplex PCR reads. This repertoire shows hundreds of thousands of distinct CDR3 sequences, about 15% found once; its top ten account for roughly a tenth. The gene calls are TRBV7-9 and TRBJ1-1; 8 nucleotides line up with TRBD1. The sequenced sample consisted of blood. The clonotype was recovered from a woman aged 18-35 years with Graves' hyperthyroidism. The chain's CDR3 is CASSFPQTGEMNTEAFF. CDR3 sequence (DNA): TGTGCCAGCAGCTTCCCCCAGACAGGGGAGATGAACACTGAAGCTTTCTTT.